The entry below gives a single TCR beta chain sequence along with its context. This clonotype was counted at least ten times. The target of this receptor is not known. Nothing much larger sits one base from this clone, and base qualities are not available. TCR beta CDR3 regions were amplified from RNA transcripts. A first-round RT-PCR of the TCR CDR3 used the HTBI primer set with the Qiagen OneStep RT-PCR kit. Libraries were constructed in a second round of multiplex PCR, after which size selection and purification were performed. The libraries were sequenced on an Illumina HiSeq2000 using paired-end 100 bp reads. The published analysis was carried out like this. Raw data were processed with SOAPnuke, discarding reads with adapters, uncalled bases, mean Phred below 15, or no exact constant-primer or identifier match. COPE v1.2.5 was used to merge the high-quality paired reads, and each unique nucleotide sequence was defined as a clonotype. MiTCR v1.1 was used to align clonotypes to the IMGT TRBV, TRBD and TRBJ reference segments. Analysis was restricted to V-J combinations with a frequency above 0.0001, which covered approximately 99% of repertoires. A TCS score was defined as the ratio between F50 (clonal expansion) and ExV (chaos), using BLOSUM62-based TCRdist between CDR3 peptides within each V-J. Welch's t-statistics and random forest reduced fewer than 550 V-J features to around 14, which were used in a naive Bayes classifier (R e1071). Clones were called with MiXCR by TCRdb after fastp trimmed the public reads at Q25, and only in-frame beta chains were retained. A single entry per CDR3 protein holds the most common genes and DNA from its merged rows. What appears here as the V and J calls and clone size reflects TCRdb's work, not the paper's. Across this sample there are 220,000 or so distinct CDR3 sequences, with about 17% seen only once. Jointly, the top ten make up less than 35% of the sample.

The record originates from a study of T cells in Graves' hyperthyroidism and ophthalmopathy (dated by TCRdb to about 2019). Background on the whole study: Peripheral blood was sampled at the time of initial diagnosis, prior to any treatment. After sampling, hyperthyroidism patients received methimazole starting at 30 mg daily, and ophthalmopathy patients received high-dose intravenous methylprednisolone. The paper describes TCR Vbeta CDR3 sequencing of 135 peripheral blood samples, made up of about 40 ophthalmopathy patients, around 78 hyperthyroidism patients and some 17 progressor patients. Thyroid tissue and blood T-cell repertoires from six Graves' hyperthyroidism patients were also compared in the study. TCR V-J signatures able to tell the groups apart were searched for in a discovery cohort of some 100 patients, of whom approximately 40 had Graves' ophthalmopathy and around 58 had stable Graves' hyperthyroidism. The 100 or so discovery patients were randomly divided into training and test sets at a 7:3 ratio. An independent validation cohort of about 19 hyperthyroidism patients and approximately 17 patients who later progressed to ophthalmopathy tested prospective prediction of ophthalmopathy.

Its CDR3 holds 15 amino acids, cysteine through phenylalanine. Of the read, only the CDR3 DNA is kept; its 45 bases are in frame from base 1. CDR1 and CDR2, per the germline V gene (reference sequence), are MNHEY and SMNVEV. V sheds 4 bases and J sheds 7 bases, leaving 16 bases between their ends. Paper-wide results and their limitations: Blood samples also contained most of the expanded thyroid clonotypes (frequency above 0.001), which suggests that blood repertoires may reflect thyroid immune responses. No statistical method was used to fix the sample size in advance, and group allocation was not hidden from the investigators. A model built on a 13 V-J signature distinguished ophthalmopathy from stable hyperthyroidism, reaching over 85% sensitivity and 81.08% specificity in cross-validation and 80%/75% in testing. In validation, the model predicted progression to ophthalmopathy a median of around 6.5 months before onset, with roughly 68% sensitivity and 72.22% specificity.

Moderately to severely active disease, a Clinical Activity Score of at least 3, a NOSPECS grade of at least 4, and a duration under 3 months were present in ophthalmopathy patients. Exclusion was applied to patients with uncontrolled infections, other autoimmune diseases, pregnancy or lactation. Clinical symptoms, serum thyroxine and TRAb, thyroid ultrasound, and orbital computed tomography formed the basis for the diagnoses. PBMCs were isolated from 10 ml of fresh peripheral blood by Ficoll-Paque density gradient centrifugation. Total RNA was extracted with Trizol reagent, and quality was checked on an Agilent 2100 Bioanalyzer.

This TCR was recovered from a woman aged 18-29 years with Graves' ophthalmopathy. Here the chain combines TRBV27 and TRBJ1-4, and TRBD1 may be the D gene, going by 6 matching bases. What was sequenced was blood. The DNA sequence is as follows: TGTGCCAGCAGTTCCTTCGGAGGGGGAATTGAAAAACTGTTTTTT. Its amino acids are CASSSFGGGIEKLFF.